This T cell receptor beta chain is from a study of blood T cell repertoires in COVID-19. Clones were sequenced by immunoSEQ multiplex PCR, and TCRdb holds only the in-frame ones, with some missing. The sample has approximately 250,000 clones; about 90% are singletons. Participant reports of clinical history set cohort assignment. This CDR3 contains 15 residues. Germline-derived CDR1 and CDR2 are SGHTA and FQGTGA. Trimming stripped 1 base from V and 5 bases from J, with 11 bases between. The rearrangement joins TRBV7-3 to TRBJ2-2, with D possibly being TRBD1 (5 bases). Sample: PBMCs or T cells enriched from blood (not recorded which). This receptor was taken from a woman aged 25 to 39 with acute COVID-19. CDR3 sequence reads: CASSLNGRATGELFF. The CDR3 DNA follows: TGTGCCAGCAGCTTAAACGGCAGGGCGACCGGGGAGCTGTTTTTT. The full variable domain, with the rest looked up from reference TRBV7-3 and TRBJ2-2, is GAGVSQTPSNKVTEKGKYVELRCDPISGHTALYWYRQSLGQGPEFLIYFQGTGAADDSGLPNDRFFAVRPEGSVSTLKIQRTERGDSAVYLCASSLNGRATGELFFGEGSRLTVL.